This paragraph covers one T cell receptor beta chain sequence. What it recognizes is unknown. The data are from a study of sequential checkpoint blockade in melanoma. Study background: Both treatment sequences were followed by maintenance nivolumab. TCRbeta immunosequencing was performed on DNA from 91 pretreatment melanoma tumor samples. Approximately 20 patients had tumor biopsies before treatment and at week 13.

General study results and limits: For nivolumab-first patients, baseline tumor clonality was associated with response.

Produced via immunoSEQ multiplex PCR; TCRdb's table is partial and in-frame only. Here the sample spans about 12,000 clones, roughly a quarter being singletons. Described treatment: randomized to nivolumab then ipilimumab (arm A) or the reverse (arm B). This CDR3 contains 15 residues. V shed 4 bases and J 4 bases; nucleotides not matched to a gene: 7. The germline gives CDR1 MDHEN, CDR2 SYDVKM. The chain is built from TRBV28 and TRBJ2-3, with 8 bases aligning to TRBD1. This specimen consisted of tumor tissue (inferred from file names), obtained from a patient given nivolumab and ipilimumab in sequence. The receptor's source is a human donor with melanoma. Written as DNA, the CDR3 is TGTGCCAGCAGTTCGGACAGGGAGGTTGCAGATACGCAGTATTTT. As protein: CASSSDREVADTQYF.